The present TCR beta chain was sequenced within a study of blood T cell repertoires in COVID-19. On the study more broadly: Acute and convalescent COVID-19 specimens originated in the United States, Italy and Spain.

There are 13 residues in the CDR3. The junction had 7 bases not matched to a gene; V was cut back by 5 bases and J by 7 bases. Germline CDR1 MDHEN, CDR2 SYDVKM. Clones were sequenced by immunoSEQ multiplex PCR, and TCRdb holds only the in-frame ones, with some missing. The table includes 70,000 or so clones, around 75% detected once. This clone came up a few times. The material sequenced was peripheral blood. The sequence was collected from a man aged 65-85 years with acute or convalescent COVID-19. This rearrangement joins TRBV28 to TRBJ1-2; 7 bases match TRBD1. The CDR3 nucleotides are TGTGCCAGCAGTCCTAACAGGGGAGGTGGCTACACCTTC. Its protein is CASSPNRGGGYTF.